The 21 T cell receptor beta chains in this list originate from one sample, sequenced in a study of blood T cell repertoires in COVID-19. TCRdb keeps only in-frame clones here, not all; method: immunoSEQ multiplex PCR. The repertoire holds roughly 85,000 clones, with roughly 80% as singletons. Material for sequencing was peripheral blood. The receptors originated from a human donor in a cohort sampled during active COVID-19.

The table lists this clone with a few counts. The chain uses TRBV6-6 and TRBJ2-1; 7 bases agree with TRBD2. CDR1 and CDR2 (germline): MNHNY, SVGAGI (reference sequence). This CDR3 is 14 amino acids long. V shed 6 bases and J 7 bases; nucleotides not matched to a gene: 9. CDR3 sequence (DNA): TGTGCCAGCAGCGGAGGACTAGTGGGAAATGAGCAGTTCTTC. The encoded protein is CASSGGLVGNEQFF.

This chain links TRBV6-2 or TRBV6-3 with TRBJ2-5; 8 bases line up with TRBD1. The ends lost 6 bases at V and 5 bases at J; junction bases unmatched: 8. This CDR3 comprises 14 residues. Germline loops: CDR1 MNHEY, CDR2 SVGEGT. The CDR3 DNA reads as TGTGCCAGCAGCCCCGGACAGGGAGTGGAGACCCAGTACTTC. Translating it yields CASSPGQGVETQYF.

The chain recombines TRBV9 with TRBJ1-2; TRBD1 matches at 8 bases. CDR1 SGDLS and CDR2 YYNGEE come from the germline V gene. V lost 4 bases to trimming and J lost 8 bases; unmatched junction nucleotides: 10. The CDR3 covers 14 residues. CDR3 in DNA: TGTGCCAGCAGCTTTATTCAGGGGGCGGACGGCTACACCTTC. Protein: CASSFIQGADGYTF.

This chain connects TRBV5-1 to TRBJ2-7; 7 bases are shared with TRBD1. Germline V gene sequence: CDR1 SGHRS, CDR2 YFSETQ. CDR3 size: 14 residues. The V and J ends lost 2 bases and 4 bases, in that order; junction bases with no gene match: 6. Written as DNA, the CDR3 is TGCGCCAGCAGCTTTAAGGGGGCTGAGTACGAGCAGTACTTC. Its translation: CASSFKGAEYEQYF.

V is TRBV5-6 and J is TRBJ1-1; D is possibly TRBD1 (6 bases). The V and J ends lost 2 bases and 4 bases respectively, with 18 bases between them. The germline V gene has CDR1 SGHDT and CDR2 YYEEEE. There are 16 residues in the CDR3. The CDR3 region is CASSFFDRSGPTEAFF. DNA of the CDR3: TGTGCCAGCAGCTTCTTCGACAGGTCGGGTCCCACTGAAGCTTTCTTT.

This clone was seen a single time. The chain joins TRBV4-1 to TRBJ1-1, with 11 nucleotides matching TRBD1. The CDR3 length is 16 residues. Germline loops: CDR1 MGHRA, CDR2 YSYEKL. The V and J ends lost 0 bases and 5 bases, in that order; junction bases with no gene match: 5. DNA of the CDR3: TGCGCCAGCAGCCAAGACGTGGGACAGGGGGGTACTGAAGCTTTCTTT. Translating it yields CASSQDVGQGGTEAFF.

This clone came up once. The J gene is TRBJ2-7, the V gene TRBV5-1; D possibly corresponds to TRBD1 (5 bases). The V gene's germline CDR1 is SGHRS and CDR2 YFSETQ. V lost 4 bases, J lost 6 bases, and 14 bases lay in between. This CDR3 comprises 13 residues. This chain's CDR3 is CASSLQGPGEQYF. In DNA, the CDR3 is TGCGCCAGCAGCCTCCAGGGTCCCGGCGAGCAGTACTTC.

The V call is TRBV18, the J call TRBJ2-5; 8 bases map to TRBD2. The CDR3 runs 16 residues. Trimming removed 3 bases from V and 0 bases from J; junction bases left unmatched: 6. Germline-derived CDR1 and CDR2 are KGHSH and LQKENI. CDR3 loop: CASSPRPSGYQETQYF. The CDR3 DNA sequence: TGTGCCAGCTCACCTCGTCCTAGCGGGTACCAAGAGACCCAGTACTTC.

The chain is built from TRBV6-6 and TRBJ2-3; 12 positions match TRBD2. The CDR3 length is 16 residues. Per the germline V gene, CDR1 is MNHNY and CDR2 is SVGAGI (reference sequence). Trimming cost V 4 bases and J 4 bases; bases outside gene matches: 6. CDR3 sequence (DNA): TGTGCCAGCAGTTCTAGCGGGGGGGCCGTATCAGATACGCAGTATTTT. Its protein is CASSSSGGAVSDTQYF.

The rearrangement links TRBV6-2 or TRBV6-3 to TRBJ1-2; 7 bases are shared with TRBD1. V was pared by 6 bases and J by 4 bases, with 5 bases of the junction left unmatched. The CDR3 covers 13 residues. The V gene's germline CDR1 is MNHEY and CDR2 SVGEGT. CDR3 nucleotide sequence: TGTGCCAGCAGCCGGGGACAGCTCTATGGCTACACCTTC. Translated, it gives CASSRGQLYGYTF.

This CDR3 reads CASTPPGGAGEQFF. The DNA for the CDR3 is TGTGCCAGCACCCCCCCCGGGGGGGCGGGTGAGCAGTTCTTC. The V and J genes are TRBV6-5 and TRBJ2-1, with 8 nucleotides matching TRBD2. Germline V gives CDR1 MNHEY, CDR2 SVGAGI. V was pared by 7 bases and J by 9 bases, with 11 bases of the junction left unmatched. The CDR3 length is 14 residues.

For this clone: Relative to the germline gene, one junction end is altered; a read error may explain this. The CDR3 spells CASSRTLTGARSF. In nucleotides, the CDR3 is TGCGCCAGCAGCAGAACTTTAACAGGGGCCAGGAGCTTC. V usage is TRBV5-1 and J usage is TRBJ2-7; 7 nucleotides match TRBD1. The CDR3 runs 13 residues. Germline V gene sequence: CDR1 SGHRS, CDR2 YFSETQ.

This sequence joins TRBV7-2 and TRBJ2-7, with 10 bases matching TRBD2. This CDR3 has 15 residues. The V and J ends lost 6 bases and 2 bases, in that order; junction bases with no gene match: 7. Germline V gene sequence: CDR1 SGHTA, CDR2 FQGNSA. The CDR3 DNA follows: TGTGCCAGCAGTCTCCTAGCGGGGGAAACCTACGAGCAGTACTTC. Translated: CASSLLAGETYEQYF.

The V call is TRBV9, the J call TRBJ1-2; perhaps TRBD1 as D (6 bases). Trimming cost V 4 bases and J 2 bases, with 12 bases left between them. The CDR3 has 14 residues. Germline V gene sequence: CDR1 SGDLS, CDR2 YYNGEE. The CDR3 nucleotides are TGTGCCAGCAGCCCCGGACAGTCAAACTATGGCTACACCTTC. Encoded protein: CASSPGQSNYGYTF.

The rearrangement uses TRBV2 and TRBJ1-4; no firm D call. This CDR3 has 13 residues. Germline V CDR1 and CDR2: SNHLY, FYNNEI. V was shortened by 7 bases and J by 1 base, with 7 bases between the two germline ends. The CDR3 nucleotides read TGTGCCAGCATTAGCAGAACTAATGAAAAACTGTTTTTT. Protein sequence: CASISRTNEKLFF.

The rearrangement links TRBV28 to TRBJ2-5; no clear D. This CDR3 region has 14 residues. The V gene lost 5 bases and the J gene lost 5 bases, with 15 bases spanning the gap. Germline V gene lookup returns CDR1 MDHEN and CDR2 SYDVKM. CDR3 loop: CASSLTPFQETQYF. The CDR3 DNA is TGTGCCAGCAGTCTTACCCCATTCCAGGAGACCCAGTACTTC.

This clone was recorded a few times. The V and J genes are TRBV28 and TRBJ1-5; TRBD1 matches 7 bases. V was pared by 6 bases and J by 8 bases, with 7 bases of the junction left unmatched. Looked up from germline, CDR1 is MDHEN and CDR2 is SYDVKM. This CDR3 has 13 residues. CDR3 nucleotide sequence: TGTGCCAGCAGACAGGGACAGACAAAGCCCCAGCATTTT. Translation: CASRQGQTKPQHF.

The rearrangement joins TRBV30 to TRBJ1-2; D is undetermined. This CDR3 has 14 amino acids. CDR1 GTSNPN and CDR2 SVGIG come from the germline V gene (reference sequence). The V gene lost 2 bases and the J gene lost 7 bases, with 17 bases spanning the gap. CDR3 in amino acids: CAWSPQGIRGGYTF. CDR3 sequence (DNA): TGTGCCTGGAGTCCACAAGGAATTCGGGGTGGCTACACCTTC. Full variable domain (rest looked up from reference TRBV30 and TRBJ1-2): SQTIHQWPATLVQPVGSPLSLECTVEGTSNPNLYWYRQAAGRGLQLLFYSVGIGQISSEVPQNLSASRPQDRQFILSSKKLLLSDSGFYLCAWSPQGIRGGYTFGSGTRLTVV.

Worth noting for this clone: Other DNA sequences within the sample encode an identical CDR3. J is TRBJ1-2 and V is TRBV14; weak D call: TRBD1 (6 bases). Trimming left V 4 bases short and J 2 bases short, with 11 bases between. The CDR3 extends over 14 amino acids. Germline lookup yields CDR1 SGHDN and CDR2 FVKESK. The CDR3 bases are TGTGCCAGCAGCCGGGACACTAAAAACTATGGCTACACCTTC. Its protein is CASSRDTKNYGYTF.

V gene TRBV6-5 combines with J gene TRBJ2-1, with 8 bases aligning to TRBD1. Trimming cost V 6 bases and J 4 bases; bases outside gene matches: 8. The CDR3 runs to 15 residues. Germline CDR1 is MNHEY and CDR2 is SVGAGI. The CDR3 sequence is CASRKRQGRYNEQFF. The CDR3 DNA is TGTGCCAGCAGGAAAAGACAGGGGAGATACAATGAGCAGTTCTTC.

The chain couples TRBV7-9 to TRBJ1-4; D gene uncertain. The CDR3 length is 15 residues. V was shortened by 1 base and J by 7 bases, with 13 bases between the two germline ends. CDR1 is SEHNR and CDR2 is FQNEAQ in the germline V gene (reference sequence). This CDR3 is CASSLEFVGGEKLFF. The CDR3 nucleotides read TGTGCCAGCAGCTTAGAGTTCGTGGGAGGTGAAAAACTGTTTTTT.